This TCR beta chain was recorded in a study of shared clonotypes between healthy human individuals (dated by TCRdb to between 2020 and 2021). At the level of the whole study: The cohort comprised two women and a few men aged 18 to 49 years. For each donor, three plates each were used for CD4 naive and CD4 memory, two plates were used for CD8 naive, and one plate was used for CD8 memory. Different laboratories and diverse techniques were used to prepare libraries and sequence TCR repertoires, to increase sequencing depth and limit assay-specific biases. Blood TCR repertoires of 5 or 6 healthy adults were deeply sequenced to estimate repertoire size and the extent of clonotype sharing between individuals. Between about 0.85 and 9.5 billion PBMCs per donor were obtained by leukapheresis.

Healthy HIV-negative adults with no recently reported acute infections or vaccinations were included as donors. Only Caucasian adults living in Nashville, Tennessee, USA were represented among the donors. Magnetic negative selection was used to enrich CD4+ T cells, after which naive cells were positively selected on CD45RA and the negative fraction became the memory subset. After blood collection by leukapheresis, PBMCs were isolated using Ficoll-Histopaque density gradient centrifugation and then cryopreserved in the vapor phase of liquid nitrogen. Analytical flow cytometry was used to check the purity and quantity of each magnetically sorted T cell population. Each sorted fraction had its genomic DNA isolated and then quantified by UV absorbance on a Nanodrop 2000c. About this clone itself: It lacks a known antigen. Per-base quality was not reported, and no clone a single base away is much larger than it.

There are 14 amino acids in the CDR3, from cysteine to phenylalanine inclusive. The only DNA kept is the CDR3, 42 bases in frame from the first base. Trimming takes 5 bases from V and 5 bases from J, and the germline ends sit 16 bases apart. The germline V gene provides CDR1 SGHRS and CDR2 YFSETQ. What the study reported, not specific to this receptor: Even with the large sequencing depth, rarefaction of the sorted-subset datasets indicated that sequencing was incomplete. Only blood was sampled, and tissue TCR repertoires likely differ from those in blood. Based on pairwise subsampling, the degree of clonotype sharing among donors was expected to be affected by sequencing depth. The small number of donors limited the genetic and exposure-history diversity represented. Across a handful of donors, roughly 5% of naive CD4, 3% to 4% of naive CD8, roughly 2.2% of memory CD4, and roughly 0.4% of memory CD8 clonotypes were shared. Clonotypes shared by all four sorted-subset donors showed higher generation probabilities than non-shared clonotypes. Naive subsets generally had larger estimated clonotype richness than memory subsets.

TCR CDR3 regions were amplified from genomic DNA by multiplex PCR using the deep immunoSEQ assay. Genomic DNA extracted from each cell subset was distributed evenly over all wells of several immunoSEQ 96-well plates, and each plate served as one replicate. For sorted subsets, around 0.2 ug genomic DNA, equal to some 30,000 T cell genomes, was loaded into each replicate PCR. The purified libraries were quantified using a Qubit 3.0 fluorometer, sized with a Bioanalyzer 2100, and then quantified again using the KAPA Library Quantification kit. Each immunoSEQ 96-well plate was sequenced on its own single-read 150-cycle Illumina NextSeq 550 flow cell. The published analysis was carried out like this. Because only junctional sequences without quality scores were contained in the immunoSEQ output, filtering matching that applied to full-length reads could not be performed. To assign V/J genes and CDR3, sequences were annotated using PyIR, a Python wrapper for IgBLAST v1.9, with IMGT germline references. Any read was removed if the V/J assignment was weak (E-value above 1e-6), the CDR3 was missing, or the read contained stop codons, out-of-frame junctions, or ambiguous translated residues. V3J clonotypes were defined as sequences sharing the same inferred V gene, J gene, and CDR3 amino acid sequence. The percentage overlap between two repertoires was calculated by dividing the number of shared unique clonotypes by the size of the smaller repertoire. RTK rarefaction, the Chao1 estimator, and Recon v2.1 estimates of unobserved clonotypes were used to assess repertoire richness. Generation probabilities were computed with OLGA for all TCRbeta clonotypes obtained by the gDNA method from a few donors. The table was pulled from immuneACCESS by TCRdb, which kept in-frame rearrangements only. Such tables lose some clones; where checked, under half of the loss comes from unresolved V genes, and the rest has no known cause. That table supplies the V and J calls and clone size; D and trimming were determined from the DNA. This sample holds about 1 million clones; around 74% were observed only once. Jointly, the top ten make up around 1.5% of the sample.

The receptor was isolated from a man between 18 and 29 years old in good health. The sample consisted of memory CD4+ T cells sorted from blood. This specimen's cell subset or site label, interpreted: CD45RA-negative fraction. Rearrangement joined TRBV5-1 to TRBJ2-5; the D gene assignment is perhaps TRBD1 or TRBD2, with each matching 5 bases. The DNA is TGCGCCAGCAGACCGGGGCTGGTTTCGGAGACCCAGTACTTC. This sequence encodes CASRPGLVSETQYF.